This T cell receptor (beta chain) was identified in a study of human T cells and chemical hapten exposure. General study results and limits: PT1 expanded TCR counts correlated positively with patch test score.

The time point was: patch test 3, about 24 weeks after DPC sensitization. Treatment denoted: therapeutic diphenylcyclopropenone sensitization with weekly scalp DPC. The study's library attached unique molecular identifiers to single cDNA molecules. Using its own MiXCR run on the RACE reads, TCRdb lists one record per CDR3 protein. The profile covers about 190,000 distinct CDR3 sequences, with around 25% appearing a single time and 2.5% taken by the ten largest. Many counts were recorded for this clonotype. Antigen specificity is unknown. The CDR3 length is 17 residues. Sample: whole blood, taken in connection with sensitization to the hapten diphenylcyclopropenone (DPC). The origin of this receptor is a woman aged 40 to 50 with alopecia areata. Some clones in this sample may be carry-over from other donors' samples. This chain uses TRBV21-1 with TRBJ1-2; the table gives TRBD1 as D, unverified against the DNA. TRBV21-1 is annotated as a pseudogene. CDR3 loop: CASSKAGDRGANYGYTF. Here the CDR3 DNA reads TGTGCCAGCAGCAAAGCAGGGGACAGGGGAGCTAACTATGGCTACACCTTC.